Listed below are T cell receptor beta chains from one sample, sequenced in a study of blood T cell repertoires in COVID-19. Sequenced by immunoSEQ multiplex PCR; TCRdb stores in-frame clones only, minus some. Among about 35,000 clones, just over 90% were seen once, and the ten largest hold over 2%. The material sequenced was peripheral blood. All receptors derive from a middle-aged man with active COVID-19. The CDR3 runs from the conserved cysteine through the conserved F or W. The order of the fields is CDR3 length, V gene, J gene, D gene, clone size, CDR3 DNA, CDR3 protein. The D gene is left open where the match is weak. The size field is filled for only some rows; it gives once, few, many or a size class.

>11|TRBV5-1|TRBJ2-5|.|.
TGCGCCAGCAGCTTCGAAGAGACCCAGTACTTC
CASSFEETQYF
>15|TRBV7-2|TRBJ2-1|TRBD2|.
TGTGCCAGCAGCCCCGGACTAGCGGGGGGCGGTGAGCAGTTCTTC
CASSPGLAGGGEQFF
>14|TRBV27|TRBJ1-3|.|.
TGTGCCAGCAGACCGGGGAACTCTGGAAACACCATATATTTT
CASRPGNSGNTIYF
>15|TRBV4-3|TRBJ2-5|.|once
TGCGCCAGCAGCCAATACCAGGGGAGAGGGGAGACCCAGTACTTC
CASSQYQGRGETQYF
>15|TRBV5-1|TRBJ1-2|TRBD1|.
TGCGCCAGCAGCCCCGACGCAGGGGGTATCTATGGCTACACCTTC
CASSPDAGGIYGYTF
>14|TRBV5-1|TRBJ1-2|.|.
TGCGCCAGCAGCTTGGCCCAGCAGCGCTATGGCTACACCTTC
CASSLAQQRYGYTF
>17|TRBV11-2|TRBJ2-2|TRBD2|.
TGTGCCAGCAGCTCCAGACTAGCGGGGACTCACACCGGGGAGCTGTTTTTT
CASSSRLAGTHTGELFF
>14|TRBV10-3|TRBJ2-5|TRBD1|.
TGTGCCATCAGTGATGGGACAGGGAAAGAGACCCAGTACTTC
CAISDGTGKETQYF
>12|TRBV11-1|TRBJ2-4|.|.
TGTGCCAGCAGCCCAGGGGCGGACATTCAGTACTTC
CASSPGADIQYF
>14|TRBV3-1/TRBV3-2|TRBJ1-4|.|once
TGTGCCAGCAGCCATGGGGCGCCTAATGAAAAACTGTTTTTT
CASSHGAPNEKLFF
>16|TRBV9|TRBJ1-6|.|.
TGTGCCAGCAGCGACCTTGGTGAAGGGGGTAATTCACCCCTCCACTTT
CASSDLGEGGNSPLHF
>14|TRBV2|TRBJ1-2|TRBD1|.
TGTGCCAGCACTTACAGGGGAACCTTTTCTGGCTACACCTTC
CASTYRGTFSGYTF
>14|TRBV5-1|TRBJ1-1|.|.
TGCGCCAGCAGCTTGTACAGCCAGAACACTGAAGCTTTCTTT
CASSLYSQNTEAFF
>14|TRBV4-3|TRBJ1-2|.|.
TGCGCCAGCAGCCGCACCAGGGCAGAGGATGGCTACACCTTC
CASSRTRAEDGYTF
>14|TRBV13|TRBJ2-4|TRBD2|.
TGTGCCAGCAGCATGGGACTAGCTTGGGACATTCAGTACTTC
CASSMGLAWDIQYF
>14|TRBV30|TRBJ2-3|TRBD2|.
TGTGCCTGGAAAGTAGCGGGAGGACCAGATACGCAGTATTTT
CAWKVAGGPDTQYF
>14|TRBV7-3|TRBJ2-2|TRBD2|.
TGTGCCAGCAGTTCGGGACTAGCGACCGGGGAGCTGTTTTTT
CASSSGLATGELFF
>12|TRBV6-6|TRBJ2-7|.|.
TGTGCCAGCAGTTACTCAGGGGTCGAGCAGTACTTC
CASSYSGVEQYF
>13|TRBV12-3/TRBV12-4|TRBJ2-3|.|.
TGTGCCAGCAGTTCGTACACCACAGATACGCAGTATTTT
CASSSYTTDTQYF
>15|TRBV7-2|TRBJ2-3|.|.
TGTGCCAGCAGCTCCACAGTAAACCAACCGGATACGCAGTATTTT
CASSSTVNQPDTQYF
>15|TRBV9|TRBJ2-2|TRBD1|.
TGTGCCAGCAGCGCCGGGGACAGGGCTAGAAGGGAGCTGTTTTTT
CASSAGDRARRELFF
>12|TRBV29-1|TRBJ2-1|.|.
TGCAGCGCAGCTGAACCCGGAGATGAGCAGTTCTTC
CSAAEPGDEQFF
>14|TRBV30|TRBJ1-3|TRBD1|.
TGTGCCTGGACAAGGGGGCGAGGTGGAAACACCATATATTTT
CAWTRGRGGNTIYF
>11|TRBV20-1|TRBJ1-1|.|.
TGCAGTGCCCGTGGGGAGACTGAAGCTTTCTTT
CSARGETEAFF
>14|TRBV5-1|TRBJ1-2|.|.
TGCGCCAGCAGCTTGGATAAACAGCACTATGGCTACACCTTC
CASSLDKQHYGYTF
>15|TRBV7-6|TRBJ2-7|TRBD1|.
TGTGCCAGCAGCTTAGAGGGACAGGGGGGATCCGAGCAGTACTTC
CASSLEGQGGSEQYF
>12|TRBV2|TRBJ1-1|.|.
TGTGCCAGCAGGGAGATTATGACTGAAGCTTTCTTT
CASREIMTEAFF
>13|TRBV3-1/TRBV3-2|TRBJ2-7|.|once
TGTGCCAGCAGCCAAGATCCCCTTTACGAGCAGTACTTC
CASSQDPLYEQYF
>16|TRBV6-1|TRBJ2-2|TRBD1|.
TGTGCCAGCAGTGAATCGAGGGGGCGCGGGACCGGGGAGCTGTTTTTT
CASSESRGRGTGELFF
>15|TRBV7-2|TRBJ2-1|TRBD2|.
TGTGCCAGCAGACGGACTAGTAGGCCCCACAATGAGCAGTTCTTC
CASRRTSRPHNEQFF
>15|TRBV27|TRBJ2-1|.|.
TGTGCCAGCAGTTCGCCCCAGCGGGCCTACAATGAGCAGTTCTTC
CASSSPQRAYNEQFF
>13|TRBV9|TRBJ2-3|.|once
TGTGCCAGCAGCGTAGCTCTCGGTGATACGCAGTATTTT
CASSVALGDTQYF
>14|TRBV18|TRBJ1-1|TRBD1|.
TGTGCCAGCTCACCACAAGGGACAGGCACTGAAGCTTTCTTT
CASSPQGTGTEAFF
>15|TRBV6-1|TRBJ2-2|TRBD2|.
TGTGCCAGCAGTGAACTAGCGGGGAACACCGGGGAGCTGTTTTTT
CASSELAGNTGELFF
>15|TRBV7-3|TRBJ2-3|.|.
TGTGCCAGCAGTATCGGTAGCGGAAGAACAGATACGCAGTATTTT
CASSIGSGRTDTQYF
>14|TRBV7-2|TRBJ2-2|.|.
TGTGCCAGCTTATTGGGGCCGGACACCGGGGAGCTGTTTTTT
CASLLGPDTGELFF
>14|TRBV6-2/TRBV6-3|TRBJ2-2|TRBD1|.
TGTGCCAGCAGCCAGGGGGCGCAAGTCGGGGAGCTGTTTTTT
CASSQGAQVGELFF
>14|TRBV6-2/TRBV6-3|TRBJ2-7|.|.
TGTGCCAGCAGTTACTCGGACAGCTCCTACGAGCAGTACTTC
CASSYSDSSYEQYF
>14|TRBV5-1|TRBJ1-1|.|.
TGCGCCAGCAGCTTTCGGGTGGGGAACACTGAAGCTTTCTTT
CASSFRVGNTEAFF
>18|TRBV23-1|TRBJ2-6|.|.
TGCGCCAGCAGTCAATCTGGGGCAGGGTCTACTGGGGCCAACGTCCTGACTTTC
CASSQSGAGSTGANVLTF
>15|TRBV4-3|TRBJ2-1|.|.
TGCGCCAGCAGCCAAGTACGGCAGGGGAACGATGAGCAGTTCTTC
CASSQVRQGNDEQFF
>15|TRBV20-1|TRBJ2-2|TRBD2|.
TGCAGTGCCAGTCCTAGCGGGAGCGTAGCCGGGGAGCTGTTTTTT
CSASPSGSVAGELFF
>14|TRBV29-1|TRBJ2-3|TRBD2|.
TGCAGCTGGGGACTAGCGGGGAACACAGATACGCAGTATTTT
CSWGLAGNTDTQYF
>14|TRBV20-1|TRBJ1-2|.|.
TGCAGTGCTAGTGGGAGGAATGGACAGAACGGCTACACCTTC
CSASGRNGQNGYTF
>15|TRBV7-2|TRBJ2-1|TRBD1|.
TGTGCCAGCAGCCCAGGGACAGGCCTAAGCTATGAGCAGTTCTTC
CASSPGTGLSYEQFF
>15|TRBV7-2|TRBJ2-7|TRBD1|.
TGTGCCAGCAGCCCTAACGCTGGACAGGGTCGCCTGCAGTACTTC
CASSPNAGQGRLQYF
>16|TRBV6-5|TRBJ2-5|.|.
TGTGCCAGCAGTTACTCGAGTACGGCGGGCCAAGAGACCCAGTACTTC
CASSYSSTAGQETQYF
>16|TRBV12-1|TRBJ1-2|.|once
TGTGCCAGCAGCTTAACAGGGTGGGGGAAGGAGGATGGCTACACCTTC
CASSLTGWGKEDGYTF
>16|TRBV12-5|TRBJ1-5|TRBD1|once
TGTGCTAGTGGTCTCGGGACAGCCGGGTTTAATCAGCCCCAGCATTTT
CASGLGTAGFNQPQHF
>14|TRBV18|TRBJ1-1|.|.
TGTGCCAGCTCACCGAGTCAGAGGGCCACTGAAGCTTTCTTT
CASSPSQRATEAFF
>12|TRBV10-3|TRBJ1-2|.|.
TGTGCCATCGGTTGGAGTAACTATGGCTACACCTTC
CAIGWSNYGYTF
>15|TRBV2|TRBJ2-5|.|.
TGTGCCAGCAGTGAACGGAGGACAGCCGTGTATCCCCAGTACTTC
CASSERRTAVYPQYF
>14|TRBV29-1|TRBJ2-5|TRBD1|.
TGCAGCGTTGAGGACAGGTCGTACCAAGAGACCCAGTACTTC
CSVEDRSYQETQYF
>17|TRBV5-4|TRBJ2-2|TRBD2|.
TGTGCCAGCAGCTTGGCCTCTAGCGGGACGAACACCGGGGAGCTGTTTTTT
CASSLASSGTNTGELFF
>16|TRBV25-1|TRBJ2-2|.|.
TGTGCCAGCAGTGCCTTCGAGGGAGTAGGGACCGGGGAGCTGTTTTTT
CASSAFEGVGTGELFF
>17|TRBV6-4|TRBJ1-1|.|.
TGTGCCAGCAGGACCGCTAAAGCCCAAGCGGGACACCCTGAAGCTTTCTTT
CASRTAKAQAGHPEAFF
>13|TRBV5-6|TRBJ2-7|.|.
TGTGCCAGCAGCCGACGGGGGTCCTACGAGCAGTACTTC
CASSRRGSYEQYF